What follows is one T cell receptor (beta chain) and its context. Its specificity is not known. The source of the sample is a study of cytomegalovirus exposure and HLA in healthy donors. Study-level results: Researchers reportedly found TCR beta sequences accurately predicted most subjects' HLA-A and HLA-B alleles.

This CDR3 region has 15 residues. The V gene's germline CDR1 is LNHDA and CDR2 SQIVND (reference sequence). Deletions cut 5 bases from V and 1 base from J, with 13 bases between. Primers for the PCR totalled 60 Vbeta and 13 Jbeta. Sequenced by immunoSEQ multiplex PCR; TCRdb stores in-frame clones only, minus some. This sample has under 200,000 clones, with around three quarters found just once. The TCR comes from a woman aged 25 to 39 in good health and CMV-seropositive. The sample comprised PBMCs. The chain couples TRBV19 to TRBJ2-3; the D is unclear. The CDR3 DNA reads TGTGCCAGTAGTTCGTACCCTACGGGCACAGATACGCAGTATTTT. Translation gives CASSSYPTGTDTQYF.